These 18 T cell receptor beta chains share one sample of origin, sequenced in a study of a mutant IDH1 vaccine in newly diagnosed glioma (dated by TCRdb to about 2021). The sample's time point label, in plain terms: baseline, week 1 (first vaccination visit). Reading the label with the study, this specimen's treatment or condition is: pre-vaccination baseline after standard-of-care therapy. To prepare the library, the immunoSEQ multiplex PCR assay was applied. TCRdb limited this immuneACCESS table to in-frame rearrangements with V and J called. A share of clones is missing; checked studies link under half to unresolved V genes, and the rest is unexplained. The sample table holds just under 95,000 clones, of which about 83% were seen once. Approximately 7.4% of the sample rests with the top ten. Sequencing was performed on PBMCs, taken from a glioma patient treated with radiotherapy, temozolomide or both. The receptors come from a woman between 50 and 59 years old with glioma.

The V call is TRBV25-1, the J call TRBJ1-2, with TRBD1 as a possible D gene (6 bases). The CDR3 runs 14 residues. CDR1 MGHDK and CDR2 SYGVNS come from the germline V gene. V was pared by 3 bases and J by 8 bases, with 16 bases between. CDR3 DNA: TGTGCCAGCAGTGATACCCGGGGGCTAGGGGGCTACACCTTC. Translating gives CASSDTRGLGGYTF.

The sample holds one count of this clone. The rearrangement uses TRBV6-1 and TRBJ2-2, with a weak D call TRBD1 (6 bases). The CDR3 consists of 15 residues. Trimming shortened V by 6 bases and J by 1 base, and 12 bases separated the two germline ends. Looked up from germline, CDR1 is MNHNS and CDR2 is SASEGT. CDR3 bases: TGTGCCAGCAGGCAGGGGTGGGGGAACACCGGGGAGCTGTTTTTT. The encoded protein is CASRQGWGNTGELFF.

In its sample, this clone is large. The CDR3 sequence is CASSFGTGSGYTF. CDR3 bases: TGTGCCAGCAGCTTCGGAACAGGGTCTGGCTACACCTTC. V and J are TRBV13 and TRBJ1-2; D perhaps matches TRBD1 (6 bases). Germline CDR1 PRHDT, CDR2 FYEKMQ (reference sequence). V lost 3 bases and J 7 bases, leaving 12 bases between the germline ends. This CDR3 contains 13 residues.

This clone was detected only once. The chain recombines TRBV19 with TRBJ1-4, with a weak D call TRBD1 (5 bases). The CDR3 is 15 residues long. Germline CDR1 reads LNHDA; CDR2 reads SQIVND (reference sequence). Deletions cut 4 bases from V and 5 bases from J, with 14 bases between. The CDR3 protein is CASSTPGGENEKLFF. The DNA of the CDR3 is TGTGCCAGTAGTACCCCGGGGGGTGAGAATGAAAAACTGTTTTTT.

The gene calls are TRBV9 and TRBJ2-7, with D perhaps matching TRBD2 (6 bases). The CDR3 has 14 residues. In germline, CDR1 is SGDLS, CDR2 YYNGEE. V gave up 0 bases and J gave up 5 bases, with 12 bases separating them. The CDR3 sequence: CASSVEPGVHEQYF. The CDR3 DNA follows: TGTGCCAGCAGCGTAGAACCGGGAGTCCACGAGCAGTACTTC.

The chain recombines TRBV6-5 with TRBJ1-5, with unresolved D. V was cut by 6 bases and J by 5 bases, with 17 bases left in between. CDR1 is MNHEY and CDR2 is SVGAGI in the germline V gene. There are 15 residues in the CDR3. Here the CDR3 reads CASRPAGSSYQPQHF. The CDR3 DNA sequence: TGTGCCAGCAGGCCCGCGGGTTCGTCTTATCAGCCCCAGCATTTT.

The table lists this clone with a count of one. The chain uses TRBV5-1 and TRBJ2-3; TRBD2 aligns across 7 bases. J lost 5 bases, V lost 2 bases, and 8 bases had no gene match. Germline loops: CDR1 SGHRS, CDR2 YFSETQ. The CDR3 covers 15 residues. CDR3 coding DNA: TGCGCCAGCAGCTTCGAGGGAGGGAAGGGAGATACGCAGTATTTT. This sequence encodes CASSFEGGKGDTQYF.

This clone was seen a handful of times. The rearrangement links TRBV4-1 to TRBJ2-7, with TRBD1 identical over 9 bases. The CDR3 covers 16 residues. V lost 3 bases to trimming and J lost 1 base; unmatched junction nucleotides: 7. In germline, CDR1 is MGHRA, CDR2 YSYEKL. CDR3 in DNA: TGCGCCAGCAGCCACTTGGGACAGGGAGAATCCTACGAGCAGTACTTC. Protein sequence: CASSHLGQGESYEQYF.

The J gene is TRBJ2-3, the V gene TRBV7-2; 15 bases are shared with TRBD2. The CDR3 spans 15 residues. The V gene's germline CDR1 is SGHTA and CDR2 FQGNSA. V dropped 6 bases and J dropped 6; count of bases not matched to a gene: 4. CDR3: CASRLGTSGGDTQYF. DNA of the CDR3: TGTGCCAGCAGACTCGGGACTAGCGGGGGGGATACGCAGTATTTT.

This chain links TRBV13 with TRBJ2-5; D perhaps matches TRBD2 (5 bases). V was cut by 0 bases and J by 7 bases, with 15 bases left in between. This CDR3 is 15 amino acids long. Germline loops: CDR1 PRHDT, CDR2 FYEKMQ (reference sequence). CDR3: CASSLGPSNGGTQYF. DNA for the CDR3: TGTGCCAGCAGCTTAGGCCCCTCTAACGGAGGGACCCAGTACTTC.

The chain joins TRBV7-3 to TRBJ2-1, with D hard to call. In germline, CDR1 is SGHTA, CDR2 FQGTGA. Between the trimmed V and J ends, which lost 5 bases and 0 bases, there was a span of 11 bases. The CDR3 sequence is 15 residues long. CDR3 residues: CASSPMGNSYNEQFF. The CDR3 DNA reads TGTGCCAGCAGCCCTATGGGGAACTCCTACAATGAGCAGTTCTTC.

The chain carries TRBV7-2 and TRBJ1-3; perhaps TRBD1 as D (6 bases). There are 16 residues in the CDR3. The V and J ends lost 6 bases and 0 bases respectively, with 15 bases between them. CDR1 is SGHTA, CDR2 FQGNSA, per germline. The CDR3, as DNA: TGTGCCAGCAGTTTCAGAACAGGGAGCTCTGGAAACACCATATATTTT. Translating it yields CASSFRTGSSGNTIYF.

The chain joins TRBV5-4 to TRBJ2-2; 12 bases are shared with TRBD1. The germline V gene encodes CDR1 SGHNT and CDR2 YYREEE (reference sequence). The CDR3 sequence is 16 residues long. V lost 3 bases and J lost 5; bases outside the gene matches: 5. CDR3 DNA sequence: TGTGCCAGCAGCTGGGGACAGGGGGCTGGGACCGGGGAGCTGTTTTTT. Protein product: CASSWGQGAGTGELFF.

V gene TRBV6-6 combines with J gene TRBJ2-1; 7 bases map to TRBD1. Trimming cost V 6 bases and J 4 bases; bases outside gene matches: 6. Germline CDR1 and CDR2: MNHNY and SVGAGI (reference sequence). This CDR3 region has 14 residues. The CDR3, as DNA: TGTGCCAGCAGGGCCGGGACAGCATACAATGAGCAGTTCTTC. This gives the protein CASRAGTAYNEQFF.

The chain uses TRBV5-6 and TRBJ1-2, with a weak D call TRBD1 (6 bases). The CDR3 length is 13 residues. V lost 0 bases, J lost 4 bases, and 7 bases lay in between. Germline V gene lookup returns CDR1 SGHDT and CDR2 YYEEEE. CDR3 DNA: TGTGCCAGCAGCTTGGGGGGGGCCTATGGCTACACCTTC. Its translation is CASSLGGAYGYTF.

J is TRBJ1-6 and V is TRBV19, with 8 bases lining up with TRBD1. V shed 7 bases, J shed 7 bases, and the junction held 6 bases outside the gene matches. Germline V gene sequence: CDR1 LNHDA, CDR2 SQIVND (reference sequence). The CDR3 length is 14 residues. The chain's CDR3 is CASTPTGVNSPLHF. Written as DNA, the CDR3 is TGTGCCAGTACCCCGACAGGGGTGAATTCACCCCTCCACTTT.

This chain connects TRBV29-1 to TRBJ1-3; D uncertain. The CDR3 runs to 12 residues. The ends were cut back, 5 bases at V and 4 bases at J, with 9 bases in the middle. Germline CDR1 reads SQVTM; CDR2 reads ANQGSEA. The CDR3 here is CSVITEGNTIYF. In DNA, the CDR3 is TGCAGCGTTATAACGGAGGGAAACACCATATATTTT.

The genes are TRBV19 and TRBJ1-5; TRBD1 matches 9 bases. The CDR3 runs 15 residues. CDR1 LNHDA and CDR2 SQIVND come from the germline V gene (reference sequence). V dropped 9 bases and J dropped 0; count of bases not matched to a gene: 6. The CDR3 reads CASSTGGYSNQPQHF. The CDR3, as DNA: TGTGCCAGCTCTACAGGGGGCTATAGCAATCAGCCCCAGCATTTT.